The 17 T cell receptor beta chains given below trace back to one sample, sequenced in a study of blood T cell repertoires in COVID-19. Here immunoSEQ multiplex PCR was the method, and the copy in TCRdb shows in-frame clones only, minus some. This sample has more than 350,000 clones; roughly 90% occur once, and the top ten carry approximately 3%. The sequencing input was peripheral blood. These receptors were taken from a woman in her 30s with COVID-19, enrolled during active disease.

The chain carries TRBV27 and TRBJ2-5; 11 bases are a match to TRBD1. V lost 5 bases, J lost 5 bases, and 7 bases stayed unmatched. CDR1 and CDR2 from the germline V gene are MNHEY and SMNVEV (reference sequence). This CDR3 has 15 residues. CDR3 region: CASSLGQGVWETQYF. CDR3 nucleotides: TGTGCCAGCAGTCTGGGACAGGGGGTCTGGGAGACCCAGTACTTC.

In this sample, this clone turned up once. This chain connects TRBV14 to TRBJ1-1, with D perhaps TRBD1 (5 bases). CDR3 length equals 15 residues. CDR1 and CDR2 from the germline V gene are SGHDN and FVKESK. V lost 7 bases, J lost 4 bases, and 19 bases lay in between. The CDR3 bases are TGTGCCAGCAACCCCCCTGGCCAGGGTTTCACTGAAGCTTTCTTT. It yields the protein CASNPPGQGFTEAFF.

The genes are TRBV18 and TRBJ1-5, with D tentatively TRBD1 (6 bases). V was cut by 7 bases and J by 3 bases, with 10 bases left in between. The CDR3 sequence is 13 residues long. The germline gives CDR1 KGHSH, CDR2 LQKENI. The CDR3 here is CASFQGTNQPQHF. For the CDR3, the DNA is TGTGCCAGCTTCCAGGGGACCAATCAGCCCCAGCATTTT.

This clone was seen a handful of times. V usage is TRBV4-3 and J usage is TRBJ2-7, with TRBD2 matching 7 bases. The CDR3 consists of 14 residues. Germline V gene data show CDR1 as LGHNA and CDR2 as YSLEER. J gave up 4 bases and V 3 bases, and 6 bases lay outside the gene matches. The CDR3 here is CASSQASGDYEQYF. The CDR3 nucleotides read TGCGCCAGCAGCCAGGCTAGCGGCGATTACGAGCAGTACTTC.

This rearrangement joins TRBV28 to TRBJ2-7; TRBD1 is a possible D gene (5 bases). Trimming stripped 4 bases from V and 3 bases from J, with 16 bases between. The germline V gene has CDR1 MDHEN and CDR2 SYDVKM. The CDR3 is 15 amino acids. The CDR3 spells CASSSGLGVRYEQYV. CDR3 in DNA: TGTGCCAGCAGTTCCGGTCTAGGGGTTCGCTACGAGCAGTACGTC.

This chain connects TRBV30 to TRBJ2-5; 10 nucleotides agree with TRBD2. Germline assignment: CDR1 GTSNPN and CDR2 SVGIG (reference sequence). Trimming cost V 2 bases and J 4 bases; bases outside gene matches: 4. This CDR3 spans 14 amino acids. The CDR3 DNA reads TGTGCCTGGAGTTGGGCTAGCGGGAGAGAGACCCAGTACTTC. It is translated as CAWSWASGRETQYF.

The chain is built from TRBV20-1 and TRBJ2-3, with TRBD1 matching 7 bases. Unmatched junction bases numbered 4, after V lost 6 bases and J lost 7 bases. CDR1 and CDR2 from the germline V gene are DFQATT and SNEGSKA (reference sequence). The CDR3 extends over 11 amino acids. The CDR3 bases are TGCAGTGCCCGGGGACAGTATACGCAGTATTTT. This codes for CSARGQYTQYF.

V gene TRBV6-4 combines with J gene TRBJ2-7, with D uncertain. Germline V gives CDR1 MRHNA, CDR2 SNTAGT. This CDR3 is 15 amino acids long. Trimming stripped 0 bases from V and 0 bases from J, with 9 bases between. The CDR3 nucleotides read TGTGCCAGCAGTGACTCGAGAGAGGCCTCCTACGAGCAGTACGTC. Protein product: CASSDSREASYEQYV.

The chain has TRBV11-2 and TRBJ1-6; 7 positions match TRBD1. CDR3 size: 15 residues. Germline-derived CDR1 and CDR2 are SGHAT and FQNNGV. Trimming removed 3 bases from V and 9 bases from J; junction bases left unmatched: 8. CDR3 sequence: CASSFLGTGASPLHF. As DNA, the CDR3 is TGTGCCAGCAGCTTCTTAGGTACAGGGGCTTCACCCCTCCACTTT.

The chain couples TRBV10-3 to TRBJ2-3, with 10 positions matching TRBD2. CDR1 is ENHRY, CDR2 SYGVKD, per germline. This CDR3 region has 17 residues. The V segment lost 5 bases and the J segment 4 bases; nucleotides outside the gene matches: 12. CDR3 coding DNA: TGTGCCATCAGTCAACGCGGGTTAGCGGGAGGCTCAGATACGCAGTATTTT. It codes for CAISQRGLAGGSDTQYF.

This rearrangement joins TRBV19 to TRBJ2-7; 8 bases are shared with TRBD2. The CDR3 has 18 residues. Per germline, CDR1 LNHDA and CDR2 SQIVND (reference sequence). Unmatched junction bases numbered 12, after V lost 2 bases and J lost 0 bases. The CDR3 region is CASSISHPGLDSSYEQYF. Here the CDR3 DNA reads TGTGCCAGTAGTATATCTCATCCGGGACTAGACAGCTCCTACGAGCAGTACTTC. The full variable domain, rest sourced from reference TRBV19 and TRBJ2-7, is DGGITQSPKYLFRKEGQNVTLSCEQNLNHDAMYWYRQDPGQGLRLIYYSQIVNDFQKGDIAEGYSVSREKKESFPLTVTSAQKNPTAFYLCASSISHPGLDSSYEQYFGPGTRLTVT.

The rearrangement links TRBV5-4 to TRBJ2-2, with 10 bases matching TRBD2. V lost 3 bases to trimming and J lost 8 bases; unmatched junction nucleotides: 1. The CDR3 is 13 amino acids. CDR1 is SGHNT and CDR2 is YYREEE in the germline V gene (reference sequence). CDR3: CASSSGLAGELFF. CDR3 nucleotide sequence: TGTGCCAGCAGCTCGGGACTAGCGGGGGAGCTGTTTTTT.

This clone showed up just a few times. The CDR3 DNA sequence: TGTGCCAGCAGCGGGACAGGGGGAGAGACCCAGTACTTC. It codes for CASSGTGGETQYF. The chain links TRBV2 to TRBJ2-5; 11 positions match TRBD1. The V gene end was trimmed by 6 bases and the J gene end by 4 bases; junction bases not matched to a gene: 1. The CDR3 has 13 residues. Germline CDR1 is SNHLY and CDR2 is FYNNEI.

J is TRBJ2-1 and V is TRBV6-6; 10 nucleotides align to TRBD2. The V segment lost 2 bases and the J segment 8 bases; nucleotides outside the gene matches: 9. The CDR3 is 16 residues long. Germline V CDR1 and CDR2: MNHNY, SVGAGI (reference sequence). CDR3 in DNA: TGTGCCAGCAGTTACGGGCTAGCGGGGGCTAGGGATGAGCAGTTCTTC. This encodes CASSYGLAGARDEQFF.

The genes are TRBV19 and TRBJ1-2, with D maybe TRBD1 (5 bases). Germline V gene lookup returns CDR1 LNHDA and CDR2 SQIVND (reference sequence). The CDR3 is 14 residues long. V lost 3 bases and J 7 bases, leaving 15 bases between the germline ends. The DNA for the CDR3 is TGTGCCAGTAGTATGGGGTGGCAGGGAATTGGCTACACCTTC. It yields the protein CASSMGWQGIGYTF.

The CDR3 sequence is CASSPFLGGDITEAFF. The CDR3 coding sequence is TGTGCCAGCTCACCATTCCTGGGAGGGGATATCACTGAAGCTTTCTTT. The chain employs TRBV18 and TRBJ1-1, with D possibly being TRBD1 (5 bases). The germline CDR1 and CDR2 sequences are KGHSH and LQKENI. This CDR3 is 16 amino acids long. Trimming removed 2 bases at V and 4 bases at J, with 17 bases between.

The table lists this clone with a count of one. The chain recombines TRBV5-1 with TRBJ2-3; 8 bases fit TRBD2. Per the germline V gene, CDR1 is SGHRS and CDR2 is YFSETQ. This CDR3 contains 15 residues. V lost 4 bases to trimming and J lost 2 bases; unmatched junction nucleotides: 6. CDR3 region: CASSTGLALTDTQYF. The CDR3 DNA reads as TGCGCCAGCAGCACCGGACTAGCCCTCACAGATACGCAGTATTTT.